This TCR beta chain originates from a study of cytomegalovirus exposure and HLA in healthy donors. The germline gives CDR1 SGDLS, CDR2 YYNGEE. The V gene lost 4 bases and the J gene lost 2 bases, with 16 bases spanning the gap. This CDR3 has 15 amino acids. 13 Jbeta primers and 60 Vbeta primers were used for the PCR. Assay: immunoSEQ multiplex PCR; the TCRdb copy retains only in-frame clones and omits some. The data show 110,000 or so clones, around 77% seen once. The V call is TRBV9, the J call TRBJ2-7; D is possibly TRBD1 (6 bases). This clonotype originated in a woman under 40 in good health and CMV-seropositive. Material for sequencing was PBMCs. This CDR3 reads CASSTVGALTYEQYF. In DNA, the CDR3 is TGTGCCAGCAGCACCGTGGGGGCCCTAACCTACGAGCAGTACTTC.